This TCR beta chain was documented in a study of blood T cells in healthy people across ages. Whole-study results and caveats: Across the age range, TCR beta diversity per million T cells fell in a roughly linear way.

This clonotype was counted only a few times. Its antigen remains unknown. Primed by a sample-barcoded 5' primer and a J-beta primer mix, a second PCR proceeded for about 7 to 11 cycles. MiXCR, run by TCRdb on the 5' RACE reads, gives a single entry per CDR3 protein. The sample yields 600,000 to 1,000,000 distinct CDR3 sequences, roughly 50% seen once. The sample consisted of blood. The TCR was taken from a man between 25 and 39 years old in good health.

CDR3 in DNA: TGTGCCAGCAGCTACCGGGACCCCGTAGATACGCAGTATTTT. It yields the protein CASSYRDPVDTQYF. The chain has TRBV7-2 and TRBJ2-3, with D perhaps being TRBD1 or TRBD2 (5 bases each). CDR1 SGHTA and CDR2 FQGNSA come from the germline V gene. V was shortened by 4 bases and J by 5 bases, with 13 bases between the two germline ends. The CDR3 loop spans 14 amino acids.